What follows are 32 T cell receptor beta chains derived from one specimen sequenced in a study of a mutant IDH1 vaccine in newly diagnosed glioma. The data were produced by immunoSEQ multiplex PCR, yet TCRdb's version contains in-frame clones alone and is incomplete. The top ten clones hold 6.2% of a sample with roughly 52,000 clones, around 80% of them seen once. The time point is: week 23, last vaccination. Doses comprised 300 ug of mutant IDH1 20-mer peptide each, plus topical imiquimod. Their recognized antigens are unknown. Sample: PBMCs, taken from a glioma patient whose treatment included an IDH1 peptide vaccine. The receptors were gathered from a man aged 35-49 years with glioma.

V gene TRBV19 combines with J gene TRBJ1-1; D is unclear. Germline assignment: CDR1 LNHDA and CDR2 SQIVND (reference sequence). The V end was cut by 10 bases, the J end by 9 bases, with 15 bases between. The CDR3 consists of 11 residues. The CDR3 nucleotides read TGTGCCACCCAACACGGGCTGAAAGCTTTCTTT. Protein product: CATQHGLKAFF.

The chain carries TRBV11-1 and TRBJ2-5; 13 bases agree with TRBD2. This CDR3 is built from 14 residues. Germline V lookup: CDR1 SGHAT, CDR2 FQDESV (reference sequence). Trimming at V came to 5 bases and at J to 5 bases, leaving 2 bases not matched to a gene. CDR3 in DNA: TGTGCCAGCAGCCGGACTAGCGGGGGTGAGACCCAGTACTTC. Protein sequence: CASSRTSGGETQYF.

CDR3 DNA: TGTGCCAGCTCACCGGCGGGGGGTTACTACGAGCAGTACTTC. Encoded protein: CASSPAGGYYEQYF. The V call is TRBV18, the J call TRBJ2-7; 8 positions match TRBD2. CDR1 and CDR2 (germline): KGHSH, LQKENI. The CDR3 spans 14 residues. J lost 3 bases, V lost 3 bases, and 4 bases had no gene match.

The CDR3 loop is CASSLRGDSVYEQYF. Written as DNA, the CDR3 is TGTGCCAGCAGCTTAAGGGGGGACAGCGTCTACGAGCAGTACTTC. The rearrangement joins TRBV7-3 to TRBJ2-7; maybe TRBD1 (7 bases). The CDR3 has 15 residues. Trimming cost V 1 base and J 3 bases, with 13 bases left between them. From germline, CDR1 is SGHTA and CDR2 FQGTGA.

The chain links TRBV6-6 to TRBJ2-1; D gene uncertain. Germline CDR1 reads MNHNY; CDR2 reads SVGAGI (reference sequence). V shed 5 bases and J shed 2 bases, with 10 bases lying between them. The CDR3 sequence is 14 residues long. DNA of the CDR3: TGTGCCAGCAGTCCAAGGACCCCCTACAATGAGCAGTTCTTC. This encodes CASSPRTPYNEQFF.

The J gene is TRBJ1-1, the V gene TRBV5-1; unclear D gene. V was clipped by 2 bases and J by 6 bases, with 11 bases between them. The CDR3 loop spans 13 amino acids. Germline V gene data show CDR1 as SGHRS and CDR2 as YFSETQ. CDR3 residues: CASSFSGQAEAFF. Written as DNA, the CDR3 is TGCGCCAGCAGCTTTAGTGGGCAGGCTGAAGCTTTCTTT.

The rearrangement uses TRBV5-6 and TRBJ1-4; D is possibly TRBD1 (5 bases). V shed 4 bases and J shed 1 base, with 14 bases lying between them. Germline V lookup: CDR1 SGHDT, CDR2 YYEEEE. The CDR3 loop spans 16 amino acids. CDR3 sequence reads: CASSVRDRRTNEKLFF. CDR3 coding DNA: TGTGCCAGCAGCGTACGAGACAGAAGAACTAATGAAAAACTGTTTTTT.

This chain links TRBV9 with TRBJ2-5; 10 bases fit TRBD2. V lost 4 bases and J lost 3; bases outside the gene matches: 6. CDR1 SGDLS and CDR2 YYNGEE come from the germline V gene. The CDR3 length is 15 residues. CDR3 in DNA: TGTGCCAGCAGCCAAAGCGGGGGGGATAAAGAGACCCAGTACTTC. Amino acids: CASSQSGGDKETQYF. Drawing the rest from reference TRBV9 and TRBJ2-5, the complete variable domain is DSGVTQTPKHLITATGQRVTLRCSPRSGDLSVYWYQQSLDQGLQFLIQYYNGEERAKGNILERFSAQQFPDLHSELNLSSLELGDSALYFCASSQSGGDKETQYFGPGTRLLVL.

J is TRBJ2-3 and V is TRBV7-9; D gene ambiguous. The V gene's germline CDR1 is SEHNR and CDR2 FQNEAQ (reference sequence). The length of the CDR3 is 14 residues. Trimming took off 0 bases at V and 0 bases at J, with 4 bases between the two ends. The CDR3 protein is CASSLAASTDTQYF. The CDR3 DNA is TGTGCCAGCAGCTTAGCTGCTAGCACAGATACGCAGTATTTT.

This sequence joins TRBV19 and TRBJ1-3; 7 positions match TRBD1. From germline, CDR1 is LNHDA and CDR2 SQIVND (reference sequence). The CDR3 covers 17 residues. Trimming at V came to 3 bases and at J to 3 bases, leaving 11 bases not matched to a gene. The CDR3 loop is CASSIQVTGSLGNTIYF. DNA for the CDR3: TGTGCCAGTAGTATTCAAGTGACAGGGTCTCTTGGAAACACCATATATTTT.

The chain joins TRBV7-9 to TRBJ2-5; D unclear. V lost 2 bases to trimming and J lost 3 bases, with 4 bases between them. The CDR3 runs to 12 residues. The germline gives CDR1 SEHNR, CDR2 FQNEAQ (reference sequence). The CDR3 DNA follows: TGTGCCAGCAGCTTAAGGGAAGAGACCCAGTACTTC. This codes for CASSLREETQYF.

The V call is TRBV7-9, the J call TRBJ1-6; tentative D call: TRBD1 (5 bases). V dropped 4 bases and J dropped 8 bases, with 9 bases sitting between them. The CDR3 is made up of 13 amino acids. Germline lookup yields CDR1 SEHNR and CDR2 FQNEAQ (reference sequence). Here the CDR3 reads CASSSLRDSPLHF. CDR3 bases: TGTGCCAGCAGCTCGCTCAGGGATTCACCCCTCCACTTT.

V is TRBV19 and J is TRBJ2-2; TRBD1 is a possible D gene (6 bases). Germline CDR1 LNHDA, CDR2 SQIVND (reference sequence). This CDR3 region has 15 residues. The germline V and J ends were trimmed by 3 bases and 3 bases, with 11 bases remaining between them. CDR3 DNA sequence: TGTGCCAGTAGTATTGTTGGGGGCTACACCGGGGAGCTGTTTTTT. Translation gives CASSIVGGYTGELFF.

This clone was seen more than once but under ten times. This chain links TRBV19 with TRBJ1-2, with D possibly TRBD1 on 5 matching bases. This CDR3 is 13 amino acids long. Germline V gene data show CDR1 as LNHDA and CDR2 as SQIVND (reference sequence). V lost 10 bases and J 0 bases, leaving 12 bases between the germline ends. The CDR3 spells CATKMGPNYGYTF. CDR3 sequence (DNA): TGTGCCACCAAAATGGGGCCTAACTATGGCTACACCTTC. Variable domain in full (rest from reference TRBV19 and TRBJ1-2): DGGITQSPKYLFRKEGQNVTLSCEQNLNHDAMYWYRQDPGQGLRLIYYSQIVNDFQKGDIAEGYSVSREKKESFPLTVTSAQKNPTAFYLCATKMGPNYGYTFGSGTRLTVV.

The chain recombines TRBV7-9 with TRBJ1-1; D is perhaps TRBD1 (5 bases). The CDR3 is 16 amino acids. Germline-derived CDR1 and CDR2 are SEHNR and FQNEAQ (reference sequence). The V end lost 2 bases, the J end lost 4 bases, and 17 bases lay between the germline ends. For the CDR3, the DNA is TGTGCCAGCAGCTTATTGGGGGAAGTGGCGGGCACTGAAGCTTTCTTT. It yields the protein CASSLLGEVAGTEAFF.

J is TRBJ1-2 and V is TRBV29-1; no firm D call. The CDR3 is 14 amino acids. Trimming pared 5 bases from V and 1 base from J, leaving 14 bases between. The V gene's germline CDR1 is SQVTM and CDR2 ANQGSEA. The CDR3 spells CSVNTRLNNYGYTF. CDR3 DNA: TGCAGCGTTAATACCCGCCTTAATAACTATGGCTACACCTTC.

The V gene is TRBV7-8, the J gene TRBJ1-1; D gene ambiguous. The CDR3 extends over 13 amino acids. Germline lookup yields CDR1 SGHVS and CDR2 FQNEAQ. Trimming took 5 bases from V and 6 from J, leaving 13 bases between them. The CDR3 sequence is CASSQRTFAEAFF. In nucleotides, the CDR3 is TGTGCCAGCAGCCAAAGAACATTCGCTGAAGCTTTCTTT.

The gene calls are TRBV6-5 and TRBJ1-3; TRBD1 matches 7 bases. The CDR3 runs 14 residues. CDR1 is MNHEY, CDR2 SVGAGI, per germline. After removal of 7 bases from V and 4 bases from J, the junction contained 7 bases not matched to a gene. Here the CDR3 reads CASTKGTVGNTIYF. The CDR3 nucleotides are TGTGCCAGCACCAAAGGGACAGTCGGAAACACCATATATTTT.

This chain links TRBV7-8 with TRBJ2-7, with 11 bases fitting TRBD1. Per the germline V gene, CDR1 is SGHVS and CDR2 is FQNEAQ. This CDR3 has 17 residues. V lost 1 base to trimming and J lost 4 bases; unmatched junction nucleotides: 9. The CDR3 spells CASSLVFGTGGIYEQYF. CDR3 DNA sequence: TGTGCCAGCAGCTTAGTCTTCGGGACAGGGGGAATATACGAGCAGTACTTC.

The genes are TRBV6-5 and TRBJ2-3; D may be TRBD2 (6 bases). Germline-derived CDR1 and CDR2 are MNHEY and SVGAGI. The CDR3 is 15 residues long. With 10 bases removed from V and 6 bases from J, the gap between germline ends came to 23 bases. The CDR3 nucleotides read TGTGCCACCGCTGGTTGGGGGGTTGGAGGGGATACGCAGTATTTT. Translated, it gives CATAGWGVGGDTQYF.

This clone was observed a few times. This CDR3 reads CASSALTGSYEQYF. The CDR3 nucleotides read TGTGCCAGCAGCGCACTGACAGGTTCCTACGAGCAGTACTTC. The V gene is TRBV5-6, the J gene TRBJ2-7, with D maybe TRBD1 (6 bases). Germline CDR1 SGHDT, CDR2 YYEEEE. The CDR3 is 14 residues long. V was clipped by 4 bases and J by 1 base, with 12 bases between them.

The chain links TRBV29-1 to TRBJ1-1; D is undetermined. V was shortened by 4 bases and J by 2 bases, with 8 bases between the two germline ends. The germline CDR1 and CDR2 sequences are SQVTM and ANQGSEA. CDR3 length: 12 residues. This CDR3 reads CSVVPANTEAFF. CDR3 bases: TGCAGCGTTGTTCCAGCCAACACTGAAGCTTTCTTT.

The J gene is TRBJ1-2, the V gene TRBV6-1; no definite D call. V was clipped by 2 bases and J by 4 bases, with 20 bases between them. The V gene's germline CDR1 is MNHNS and CDR2 SASEGT. The CDR3 is 17 amino acids. The CDR3 here is CASSELVQWVVRYGYTF. CDR3 coding DNA: TGTGCCAGCAGTGAACTCGTTCAATGGGTTGTGCGCTATGGCTACACCTTC.

The chain recombines TRBV2 with TRBJ1-1; maybe TRBD1 (5 bases). The germline CDR1 and CDR2 sequences are SNHLY and FYNNEI. The V end lost 7 bases, the J end lost 5 bases, and 8 bases lay between the germline ends. This CDR3 is 11 amino acids long. The CDR3 region is CASTGGTEAFF. CDR3 bases: TGTGCCAGCACCGGGGGAACTGAAGCTTTCTTT. Looking up the rest from reference TRBV2 and TRBJ1-1 gives the full variable domain: EPEVTQTPSHQVTQMGQEVILRCVPISNHLYFYWYRQILGQKVEFLVSFYNNEISEKSEIFDDQFSVERPDGSNFTLKIRSTKLEDSAMYFCASTGGTEAFFGQGTRLTVV.

V usage is TRBV19 and J usage is TRBJ1-1; 8 bases map to TRBD1. This CDR3 comprises 13 residues. J gave up 9 bases and V 4 bases, and 7 bases lay outside the gene matches. Germline assignment: CDR1 LNHDA and CDR2 SQIVND (reference sequence). The CDR3, as DNA: TGTGCCAGTAGTACCCTGGACAGGGAAAAAGCTTTCTTT. Translating it yields CASSTLDREKAFF.

The chain employs TRBV5-1 and TRBJ2-7, with D perhaps given as TRBD1 or TRBD2 (5 bases each). The CDR3 covers 14 residues. Trimming removed 4 bases from V and 1 base from J, with 12 bases in between. Germline V lookup: CDR1 SGHRS, CDR2 YFSETQ. CDR3 in DNA: TGCGCCAGCAGCGAGAGAGGGGTTTCCTACGAGCAGTACTTC. Its translation is CASSERGVSYEQYF.

The chain carries TRBV6-1 and TRBJ2-5; 7 nucleotides match TRBD2. J lost 2 bases, V lost 7 bases, and 7 bases had no gene match. CDR3 length: 14 amino acids. CDR1 and CDR2 (germline): MNHNS, SASEGT. This CDR3 is CASIWGGRQETQYF. The CDR3 DNA is TGTGCCAGCATCTGGGGGGGTCGGCAAGAGACCCAGTACTTC.

The chain joins TRBV4-1 to TRBJ2-1; a possible D gene is TRBD1 (5 bases). Germline CDR1 MGHRA, CDR2 YSYEKL. V shed 1 base and J shed 0 bases, with 10 bases lying between them. The CDR3 extends over 16 amino acids. CDR3 sequence reads: CASSQGQTSSYNEQFF. DNA for the CDR3: TGCGCCAGCAGCCAAGGACAGACCAGCTCCTACAATGAGCAGTTCTTC.

The V gene is TRBV15, the J gene TRBJ1-1; D unresolved. Germline V gives CDR1 LNHNV, CDR2 YYDKDF (reference sequence). The CDR3 covers 14 residues. With 0 bases removed from V and 1 base from J, the gap between germline ends came to 6 bases. CDR3 region: CATSRDWGNTEAFF. DNA for the CDR3: TGTGCCACCAGCAGAGATTGGGGGAACACTGAAGCTTTCTTT.

The rearrangement uses TRBV4-1 and TRBJ1-6; D gene unclear. The V gene lost 1 base and the J gene lost 1 base, with 11 bases spanning the gap. The V gene's germline CDR1 is MGHRA and CDR2 YSYEKL. The CDR3 runs 17 residues. In DNA, the CDR3 is TGCGCCAGCAGCCAAGGGGCAGGAGTATCCTATAATTCACCCCTCCACTTT. Protein: CASSQGAGVSYNSPLHF.

The chain employs TRBV4-1 and TRBJ2-7, with D hard to call. There are 16 residues in the CDR3. Germline CDR1 and CDR2: MGHRA and YSYEKL. The germline V and J ends were trimmed by 1 base and 3 bases, with 16 bases remaining between them. The CDR3 protein is CASSQGPNGHLYEQYF. In DNA form, the CDR3 reads TGCGCCAGCAGCCAAGGACCGAACGGGCACCTCTACGAGCAGTACTTC.

The rearrangement joins TRBV18 to TRBJ1-1; no definite D call. From germline, CDR1 is KGHSH and CDR2 LQKENI. The V end was cut by 3 bases, the J end by 1 base, with 6 bases between. The CDR3 totals 13 residues. The CDR3 sequence: CASSPGENTEAFF. The DNA of the CDR3 is TGTGCCAGCTCACCCGGGGAGAACACTGAAGCTTTCTTT. Combining the CDR3 with reference TRBV18 and TRBJ1-1 gives the whole variable domain NAGVMQNPRHLVRRRGQEARLRCSPMKGHSHVYWYRQLPEEGLKFMVYLQKENIIDESGMPKERFSAEFPKEGPSILRIQQVVRGDSAAYFCASSPGENTEAFFGQGTRLTVV.